This passage covers 29 T cell receptor beta chains from one sample sequenced in a study of identical twins. TCRdb passed the 5' RACE reads through MiXCR, listing each CDR3 protein once. Of 750,000 to 950,000 distinct CDR3 sequences detected, about 12% appear once; the ten largest clones hold around 1.5%. These same records also appear under a second study, on yellow fever vaccine responses in identical twins.

What was sequenced was PBMCs. The receptor source for this set is a woman younger than 30 in good health.

This sequence joins TRBV20-1 and TRBJ2-4; TRBD1 matches 9 bases. The germline V gene has CDR1 DFQATT and CDR2 SNEGSKA (reference sequence). This CDR3 contains 15 residues. V was pared by 3 bases and J by 6 bases, with 9 bases of the junction left unmatched. The CDR3 is CSARDPTGGINIQYF. The CDR3 DNA reads TGCAGTGCTAGGGACCCGACAGGGGGTATAAACATTCAGTACTTC.

Worth noting for this clonotype: One end of the junction fails to match germline, which may point to a read error. The J gene is TRBJ1-2, the V gene TRBV15; a possible D gene is TRBD1 (5 bases). The CDR3 is made up of 12 amino acids. The germline gives CDR1 LNHNV, CDR2 YYDKDF (reference sequence). CDR3 sequence reads: CATSRDLGALVF. In DNA, the CDR3 is TGTGCCACCAGCAGAGATCTCGGGGCACTCGTTTTC.

This clonotype showed up just a few times. The rearrangement links TRBV11-2 to TRBJ2-7, with D possibly being TRBD1 (6 bases). This CDR3 is 16 amino acids long. CDR1 is SGHAT and CDR2 is FQNNGV in the germline V gene. With 0 bases removed from V and 0 bases from J, the gap between germline ends came to 12 bases. In nucleotides, the CDR3 is TGTGCCAGCAGCTTAGATCAGGGGCCTGGCTCCTACGAGCAGTACTTC. It yields the protein CASSLDQGPGSYEQYF.

This clonotype was seen repeatedly, ten times or more. The genes are TRBV4-1 and TRBJ1-6; D is uncertain. The CDR3 is 15 residues long. Trimming took 1 base from V and 7 from J, leaving 11 bases between them. CDR1 and CDR2 (germline): MGHRA, YSYEKL. The DNA of the CDR3 is TGCGCCAGCAGCCAAGTATCACGACCGAATTCACCCCTCCACTTT. Amino acid sequence: CASSQVSRPNSPLHF.

This clonotype was observed a handful of times. This chain connects TRBV14 to TRBJ1-1, with D possibly matching TRBD1 (5 bases). Germline V gene lookup returns CDR1 SGHDN and CDR2 FVKESK. The length of the CDR3 is 17 residues. Deletions cut 0 bases from V and 8 bases from J, with 22 bases between. CDR3 residues: CASSQELGNFGTREAFF. The CDR3 DNA reads as TGTGCCAGCAGCCAAGAATTGGGGAATTTTGGGACGCGCGAAGCTTTCTTT.

The chain couples TRBV15 to TRBJ1-2; D uncertain. Germline V gene lookup returns CDR1 LNHNV and CDR2 YYDKDF (reference sequence). The CDR3 consists of 12 residues. V was shortened by 4 bases and J by 7 bases, with 10 bases between the two germline ends. DNA for the CDR3: TGTGCCACCAGCACCTCCCCGGGTGGCTACACCTTC. This sequence encodes CATSTSPGGYTF. Full variable domain (missing parts from reference TRBV15 and TRBJ1-2): DAMVIQNPRYQVTQFGKPVTLSCSQTLNHNVMYWYQQKSSQAPKLLFHYYDKDFNNEADTPDNFQSRRPNTSFCFLDIRSPGLGDTAMYLCATSTSPGGYTFGSGTRLTVV.

The rearrangement uses TRBV4-1 and TRBJ2-7; TRBD2 matches at 7 bases. Germline loops: CDR1 MGHRA, CDR2 YSYEKL. After removal of 1 base from V and 0 bases from J, the junction contained 9 bases not matched to a gene. The CDR3 extends over 17 amino acids. DNA of the CDR3: TGCGCCAGCAGCCAAGCAGCGGGGACCACAAGCTCCTACGAGCAGTACTTC. This translates into CASSQAAGTTSSYEQYF.

The chain recombines TRBV27 with TRBJ2-4; TRBD1 agrees at 9 bases. With V trimmed by 6 bases and J by 5 bases, 2 bases remained unmatched. Per germline, CDR1 MNHEY and CDR2 SMNVEV (reference sequence). This CDR3 is built from 13 residues. CDR3 in DNA: TGTGCCAGCAGGACAGGGGGTCAAAACATTCAGTACTTC. It translates to CASRTGGQNIQYF.

This clonotype was detected only once. The chain carries TRBV7-9 and TRBJ1-2, with D possibly TRBD1 on 6 matching bases. This CDR3 region has 13 residues. V was trimmed by 5 bases and J by 6 bases, leaving 13 bases between them. Germline V CDR1 and CDR2: SEHNR, FQNEAQ (reference sequence). The chain's CDR3 is CASSPYRDHGYTF. CDR3 DNA sequence: TGTGCCAGCAGCCCCTACAGGGACCATGGCTACACCTTC.

V is TRBV6-2 or TRBV6-3 and J is TRBJ1-1; a weak D match, TRBD1 (5 bases). Germline V gives CDR1 MNHEY, CDR2 SVGEGT. The CDR3 length is 17 residues. V was cut by 5 bases and J by 5 bases, with 24 bases left in between. The DNA for the CDR3 is TGTGCCAGCAGTCCCCGAGGCTGGGACGTGAACTGGACTGAAGCTTTCTTT. Translating gives CASSPRGWDVNWTEAFF.

In its sample, this clonotype was seen a few times. The chain recombines TRBV7-8 with TRBJ1-1; 8 positions agree with TRBD1. This CDR3 is built from 13 residues. Trimming removed 4 bases from V and 6 bases from J; junction bases left unmatched: 4. Germline CDR1 is SGHVS and CDR2 is FQNEAQ. CDR3 in amino acids: CASSSGQGPEAFF. The DNA of the CDR3 is TGTGCCAGCAGCTCCGGACAGGGCCCTGAAGCTTTCTTT. Combining the CDR3 with reference TRBV7-8 and TRBJ1-1 gives the whole variable domain GAGVSQSPRYKVAKRGQDVALRCDPISGHVSLFWYQQALGQGPEFLTYFQNEAQLDKSGLPSDRFFAERPEGSVSTLKIQRTQQEDSAVYLCASSSGQGPEAFFGQGTRLTVV.

This clonotype was counted a few times. V gene TRBV2 combines with J gene TRBJ2-7; D is possibly TRBD1 (6 bases). Trimming shortened V by 3 bases and J by 3 bases, and 15 bases separated the two germline ends. Germline CDR1 and CDR2: SNHLY and FYNNEI. The CDR3 loop spans 15 amino acids. In DNA form, the CDR3 reads TGTGCCAGCAGTGACCAGGGGCAGGGGAACTACGAGCAGTACTTC. Its translation is CASSDQGQGNYEQYF.

The chain links TRBV16 to TRBJ1-3; the match to TRBD1 covers 8 bases. The J segment lost 1 base and the V segment lost 4 bases, leaving 9 bases of the junction unmatched. The CDR3 is 17 residues long. CDR1 and CDR2 (germline): KGHSY, FQNENV. The CDR3: CASSRAGQALSGNTIYF. The CDR3 DNA sequence: TGTGCCAGCAGCCGAGCGGGACAGGCGTTATCTGGAAACACCATATATTTT.

This clonotype was observed a handful of times. The rearrangement joins TRBV29-1 to TRBJ2-5, with 12 bases lining up with TRBD1. The V and J ends lost 7 bases and 5 bases, in that order; junction bases with no gene match: 8. Germline V gene data show CDR1 as SQVTM and CDR2 as ANQGSEA. The CDR3 sequence is 14 residues long. This CDR3 reads CSGTGQGAVETQYF. The CDR3, as DNA: TGCAGCGGTACGGGACAGGGGGCGGTCGAGACCCAGTACTTC.

This clonotype was detected many times. V is TRBV5-1 and J is TRBJ2-1, with 7 bases matching TRBD1. This CDR3 is built from 14 residues. After removal of 4 bases from V and 8 bases from J, the junction contained 9 bases not matched to a gene. Germline V gives CDR1 SGHRS, CDR2 YFSETQ. CDR3 in amino acids: CASSNPDRADEQFF. The CDR3 DNA sequence: TGCGCCAGCAGCAACCCCGACAGGGCTGATGAGCAGTTCTTC.

The sample holds many counts of this clonotype. The chain employs TRBV5-6 and TRBJ2-7; unclear D gene. This CDR3 spans 15 amino acids. CDR1 SGHDT and CDR2 YYEEEE come from the germline V gene. The germline V and J ends were trimmed by 0 bases and 1 base, with 11 bases remaining between them. This CDR3 is CASSLDLDRSYEQYF. CDR3 nucleotides: TGTGCCAGCAGCTTGGATCTGGACCGTTCCTACGAGCAGTACTTC.

This clonotype was seen ten or more times. This chain uses TRBV5-1 with TRBJ2-7; D is undetermined. The CDR3 extends over 14 amino acids. Trimming pared 4 bases from V and 1 base from J, leaving 12 bases between. The germline V gene has CDR1 SGHRS and CDR2 YFSETQ. CDR3 in amino acids: CASSADPRSYEQYV. The DNA for the CDR3 is TGCGCCAGCAGCGCCGATCCGAGATCCTACGAGCAGTACGTC.

This clonotype appeared a few times. The CDR3 sequence: CASSLDAGGGETQYF. As DNA, the CDR3 is TGCGCCAGCAGCTTGGATGCCGGGGGCGGGGAGACCCAGTACTTC. The V call is TRBV5-1, the J call TRBJ2-5; the D gene could be TRBD1 or TRBD2 (6 bases each). There are 15 residues in the CDR3. V was clipped by 0 bases and J by 5 bases, with 14 bases between them. In germline, CDR1 is SGHRS, CDR2 YFSETQ.

This clonotype was seen more than once but under ten times. The chain is built from TRBV20-1 and TRBJ2-7; either TRBD1 or TRBD2 may fit D (6 bases each). The CDR3 is 13 amino acids. Germline V lookup: CDR1 DFQATT, CDR2 SNEGSKA (reference sequence). Trimming took off 3 bases at V and 4 bases at J, with 13 bases between the two ends. The CDR3 DNA reads TGCAGTGCTAGTCGGGGGCAGCCGTACGAGCAGTACGTC. Translating gives CSASRGQPYEQYV.

The rearrangement uses TRBV7-2 and TRBJ2-7, with D perhaps matching TRBD1 (5 bases). Germline V gene lookup returns CDR1 SGHTA and CDR2 FQGNSA. The ends were cut back, 1 base at V and 2 bases at J, with 12 bases in the middle. The CDR3 runs 15 residues. As DNA, the CDR3 is TGTGCCAGCAGCTTAGGGGGCTTTCCGACCTACGAGCAGTACTTC. It specifies CASSLGGFPTYEQYF.

This clonotype appeared many times. V is TRBV12-3 or TRBV12-4 and J is TRBJ2-7, with D unclear. The CDR3 has 17 residues. V shed 7 bases and J shed 2 bases, with 24 bases lying between them. CDR3 DNA: TGTGCCAGCACCATACCCCCACAGCCTTATAGAGCCTACGAGCAGTACGTC. Its protein product is CASTIPPQPYRAYEQYV.

The chain combines TRBV7-2 with TRBJ1-2, with TRBD1 as a possible D gene (6 bases). V gave up 9 bases and J gave up 4 bases, with 18 bases separating them. CDR3 length equals 14 residues. Germline values: CDR1 SGHTA, CDR2 FQGNSA. The CDR3 loop reads CASCTSGGTYGYTF. The CDR3 DNA reads as TGTGCCAGTTGTACCTCGGGGGGCACCTATGGCTACACCTTC.

This clonotype appeared many times. V gene TRBV7-2 combines with J gene TRBJ1-6, with 7 bases fitting TRBD1. Germline V gives CDR1 SGHTA, CDR2 FQGNSA. This CDR3 spans 15 amino acids. Trimming took 0 bases from V and 7 from J; bases not matched to a gene: 3. The CDR3 sequence is CASSLATGSNSPLHF. The CDR3 DNA reads TGTGCCAGCAGCTTAGCGACAGGGAGCAATTCACCCCTCCACTTT.

The chain couples TRBV28 to TRBJ2-4; D is uncertain. In germline, CDR1 is MDHEN, CDR2 SYDVKM. The ends were cut back, 3 bases at V and 2 bases at J, with 2 bases in the middle. The CDR3 sequence is 12 residues long. Here the CDR3 reads CASSFPKNIQYF. CDR3 nucleotide sequence: TGTGCCAGCAGTTTCCCCAAAAACATTCAGTACTTC.

V and J are TRBV2 and TRBJ2-1; 9 bases are shared with TRBD2. The CDR3 consists of 16 residues. Germline V gives CDR1 SNHLY, CDR2 FYNNEI. With 11 bases clipped from V and 0 bases from J, the junction kept 11 bases outside the gene matches. The CDR3 region has the DNA TGTGCCCTCGGCCCTAGCGGGACCAGCTCCTACAATGAGCAGTTCTTC. This encodes CALGPSGTSSYNEQFF.

The V gene is TRBV11-2, the J gene TRBJ2-5, with no clear D. Trimming left V 5 bases short and J 5 bases short, with 12 bases between. CDR3 length: 13 amino acids. Germline CDR1 reads SGHAT; CDR2 reads FQNNGV. The CDR3 reads CASSPSSKETQYF. The DNA of the CDR3 is TGTGCCAGCAGCCCAAGTAGTAAGGAGACCCAGTACTTC.

This clonotype occurred many times. The chain joins TRBV29-1 to TRBJ2-1, with TRBD2 matching 7 bases. V was clipped by 4 bases and J by 5 bases; unmatched bases: 14. The germline V gene has CDR1 SQVTM and CDR2 ANQGSEA. The CDR3 has 16 residues. Here the CDR3 DNA reads TGCAGCGTTGGTCCCAACCCTAGCGGAGCCAACAATGAGCAGTTCTTC. Translation gives CSVGPNPSGANNEQFF.

A few counts support this clonotype. This rearrangement joins TRBV7-9 to TRBJ1-1; TRBD1 aligns across 12 bases. CDR1 and CDR2 from the germline V gene are SEHNR and FQNEAQ (reference sequence). The junction had 8 bases not matched to a gene; V was cut back by 5 bases and J by 4 bases. This CDR3 has 16 residues. In DNA form, the CDR3 reads TGTGCCAGCAGCCCAGGGACAGGGGGCGGACGCACTGAAGCTTTCTTT. Translating gives CASSPGTGGGRTEAFF.

This clonotype was seen a few times. This rearrangement joins TRBV5-1 to TRBJ2-7; possibly TRBD1 for D (5 bases). Germline CDR1 SGHRS, CDR2 YFSETQ. The CDR3 spans 16 residues. V was trimmed by 6 bases and J by 9 bases, leaving 28 bases between them. The DNA of the CDR3 is TGCGCCAGCAAAGACGGTGGGGCAGCAACCCTCGCCGGGCAGTACTTC. Translating gives CASKDGGAATLAGQYF.